The 2 T cell receptor beta chains presented below share a single source sample, sequenced in a study of T cell responses to AZD1222 COVID-19 vaccine. The protocol was immunoSEQ multiplex PCR, while the TCRdb copy is restricted to in-frame clones and leaves out a portion. The sample lists roughly 100,000 clones, 89% seen once, with 44% in the top ten. Sequences were derived from peripheral blood, sampled 28 days after the second AZD1222 dose. The source of these receptors is an adult who received the AZD1222 COVID-19 vaccine.

The chain carries TRBV10-3 and TRBJ2-7; D call uncertain. The germline V and J ends were trimmed by 10 bases and 2 bases, with 12 bases remaining between them. CDR1 is ENHRY, CDR2 SYGVKD, per germline. The CDR3 runs 12 residues. In nucleotides, the CDR3 is TGTGCCACTAAGGGTTCCCCCTACGAGCAGTACTTC. Its protein is CATKGSPYEQYF.

V is TRBV9 and J is TRBJ2-1; D is undetermined. Per the germline V gene, CDR1 is SGDLS and CDR2 is YYNGEE. The germline V and J ends were trimmed by 2 bases and 0 bases, with 9 bases remaining between them. CDR3 length: 15 amino acids. The CDR3 DNA reads as TGTGCCAGCAGCGTCGGAGTGAACTCCTACAATGAGCAGTTCTTC. The encoded protein is CASSVGVNSYNEQFF.